This T cell receptor beta chain was captured in a study of blood T cell repertoires in COVID-19. Study at large: COVID-19 samples collected from the United States, Italy and Spain covered acute and convalescent phases. In each case, the material was cDNA or gDNA derived from T cells, B-cell-depleted T cells, or PBMCs.

Trimming took off 6 bases at V and 2 bases at J, with 13 bases between the two ends. CDR1 and CDR2 (germline): LNHDA, SQIVND (reference sequence). This CDR3 has 14 amino acids. Source study methods: Estimation of nucleated cell counts relied on the amplification of reference gene primers. TCRdb's table, derived via immunoSEQ multiplex PCR, lists solely in-frame clones and lacks some. V and J calls and clone size are as listed in that table; D and trimming were resolved from the DNA. This sample has over 100,000 clones, with around 82% found just once. This chain uses TRBV19 with TRBJ1-2; weak D call: TRBD1 (6 bases). The origin of this receptor is a human donor in a cohort sampled during active or convalescent COVID-19. The sample consisted of peripheral blood. CDR3 residues: CASRLLGANYGYTF. The CDR3 DNA reads TGTGCCAGTAGACTTTTGGGGGCCAACTATGGCTACACCTTC.